Listed here is a single T cell receptor beta chain. V gave up 4 bases and J gave up 3 bases, with 7 bases separating them. The CDR3 is 12 residues long. Germline-derived CDR1 and CDR2 are MNHEY and SMNVEV (reference sequence). The data were taken from a study of OX40 agonist ivuxolimab in advanced cancers. The data were produced by immunoSEQ multiplex PCR, yet TCRdb's version contains in-frame clones alone and is incomplete. The sample records about 82,000 clones, over 80% being singletons. Enrollment shut out patients with autoimmune disease history or systemic immunosuppression. Collection of blood occurred at baseline, at cycle 4 day 1, and at cycle 7 day 1.

Sample: CD4+ or CD8+ T cells sorted from blood, taken in a trial of the OX40 agonist ivuxolimab. This receptor was taken from an adult with an advanced solid tumor such as melanoma, head and neck, liver or kidney cancer. The chain couples TRBV27 to TRBJ2-7; D is ambiguous. The CDR3 DNA is TGTGCCAGCAGTTCGGTAAACTACGAGCAGTACTTC. This encodes CASSSVNYEQYF.